The 12 T cell receptor beta chains below all came from one sample that was sequenced in a study of control samples from healthy donors and cancer patients. Clones were sequenced by immunoSEQ multiplex PCR, and TCRdb holds only the in-frame ones, with some missing. The data hold around 70,000 clones, with nearly 85% observed a single time. Sequenced material: blood. Every receptor here comes from a man in his fifties or sixties in good health.

The chain joins TRBV10-2 to TRBJ1-1; possible D gene TRBD1, 5 bases. The CDR3 is 14 residues long. V lost 2 bases to trimming and J lost 8 bases, with 15 bases between them. In germline, CDR1 is WSHSY, CDR2 SAAADI. CDR3 in DNA: TGCGCCAGCAGTGAGATATTGGATTGGGGGGAAGCTTTCTTT. It specifies CASSEILDWGEAFF.

The genes are TRBV2 and TRBJ2-5; 7 nucleotides line up with TRBD1. The CDR3 extends over 14 amino acids. After removal of 7 bases from V and 1 base from J, the junction contained 6 bases not matched to a gene. CDR1 and CDR2 (germline): SNHLY, FYNNEI. CDR3 in amino acids: CASIPRDSQETQYF. The CDR3 nucleotides read TGTGCCAGCATCCCACGGGACAGCCAAGAGACCCAGTACTTC.

The chain couples TRBV6-5 to TRBJ2-7; D uncertain. In germline, CDR1 is MNHEY, CDR2 SVGAGI. CDR3 length: 10 amino acids. The V gene lost 4 bases and the J gene lost 4 bases, with 2 bases spanning the gap. The CDR3 is CASSFYEQYF. The CDR3 nucleotides are TGTGCCAGCAGTTTTTACGAGCAGTACTTC.

V is TRBV5-8 and J is TRBJ1-2; D unclear. The CDR3 loop spans 12 amino acids. Germline V gene sequence: CDR1 SGHTS, CDR2 YDEGEE. V shed 3 bases and J shed 5 bases, with 8 bases lying between them. The CDR3 coding sequence is TGTGCCAGCAGCTCCAACGGGTATGGCTACACCTTC. Translated, it gives CASSSNGYGYTF.

The chain recombines TRBV3-1 (or the pseudogene TRBV3-2) with TRBJ2-7, with 9 positions matching TRBD1. The V gene end was trimmed by 5 bases and the J gene end by 6 bases; junction bases not matched to a gene: 5. CDR3 length: 13 amino acids. Per germline, CDR1 LGHDT and CDR2 YNNKEL (reference sequence). The CDR3 sequence is CASSRTGEGEQYF. DNA of the CDR3: TGTGCCAGCAGCAGGACAGGGGAGGGCGAGCAGTACTTC.

J is TRBJ1-1 and V is TRBV29-1; D not certain. The CDR3 has 14 residues. The germline V gene encodes CDR1 SQVTM and CDR2 ANQGSEA. Trimming removed 8 bases from V and 0 bases from J, with 16 bases in between. CDR3 coding DNA: TGCAGCTCCAAGGACGGTGGGATGAACACTGAAGCTTTCTTT. It specifies CSSKDGGMNTEAFF.

The chain joins TRBV18 to TRBJ2-5; D gene uncertain. The CDR3 is made up of 15 amino acids. Germline lookup yields CDR1 KGHSH and CDR2 LQKENI. Trimming took off 3 bases at V and 2 bases at J, with 13 bases between the two ends. The CDR3 sequence: CASSPAPSTQETQYF. The CDR3 DNA is TGTGCCAGCTCACCGGCACCTTCCACTCAAGAGACCCAGTACTTC. Full variable domain (rest looked up from reference TRBV18 and TRBJ2-5): NAGVMQNPRHLVRRRGQEARLRCSPMKGHSHVYWYRQLPEEGLKFMVYLQKENIIDESGMPKERFSAEFPKEGPSILRIQQVVRGDSAAYFCASSPAPSTQETQYFGPGTRLLVL.

This chain's CDR3 is CASSATGMNTGELFF. The CDR3, as DNA: TGTGCCAGCAGCGCAACAGGGATGAACACCGGGGAGCTGTTTTTT. The rearrangement links TRBV9 to TRBJ2-2; tentative D call: TRBD1 (6 bases). Trimming left V 3 bases short and J 1 base short, with 10 bases between. The CDR3 loop spans 15 amino acids. The germline V gene encodes CDR1 SGDLS and CDR2 YYNGEE. The variable domain in full, completed from reference TRBV9 and TRBJ2-2, reads DSGVTQTPKHLITATGQRVTLRCSPRSGDLSVYWYQQSLDQGLQFLIQYYNGEERAKGNILERFSAQQFPDLHSELNLSSLELGDSALYFCASSATGMNTGELFFGEGSRLTVL.

The chain carries TRBV7-8 and TRBJ1-2, with D possibly matching TRBD1 (5 bases). The CDR3 has 18 amino acids. The V and J ends lost 2 bases and 8 bases respectively, with 27 bases between them. Germline lookup yields CDR1 SGHVS and CDR2 FQNEAQ. DNA for the CDR3: TGTGCCAGCAGCTTATATAACGCCGAGACAGCTACTATGGGAGGCTACACCTTC. It is translated as CASSLYNAETATMGGYTF.

The rearrangement joins TRBV7-8 to TRBJ2-7; TRBD2 aligns across 7 bases. Trimming at V came to 1 base and at J to 3 bases, leaving 6 bases not matched to a gene. The CDR3 loop spans 15 amino acids. CDR1 is SGHVS, CDR2 FQNEAQ, per germline. The CDR3, as DNA: TGTGCCAGCAGCTTAGTAGCGGGCGGGTACTACGAGCAGTACTTC. It is translated as CASSLVAGGYYEQYF.

This chain connects TRBV7-9 to TRBJ1-2; no firm D call. Germline CDR1 SEHNR, CDR2 FQNEAQ (reference sequence). Between the trimmed V and J ends, which lost 1 base and 3 bases, there was a span of 6 bases. This CDR3 is 13 amino acids long. The CDR3 sequence: CASSLVEDYGYTF. CDR3 coding DNA: TGTGCCAGCAGCTTAGTTGAGGACTATGGCTACACCTTC.

This chain uses TRBV7-2 with TRBJ2-3; D is ambiguous. The CDR3 sequence is 15 residues long. Germline V gene lookup returns CDR1 SGHTA and CDR2 FQGNSA. Trimming took 2 bases from V and 0 from J, leaving 9 bases between them. The CDR3 here is CASSLTGLSTDTQYF. The CDR3 DNA is TGTGCCAGCAGCTTAACCGGGCTTAGCACAGATACGCAGTATTTT.